One and the same sample provided the 9 T cell receptor beta chains below, sequenced in a study of cytomegalovirus exposure and HLA in healthy donors. A multiplex PCR was run with 60 Vbeta primers and 13 Jbeta primers. Measured with immunoSEQ multiplex PCR; TCRdb has only the in-frame clones, and not every one. The data show 90,000 to 120,000 clones, more than 70% seen once. Specimen: PBMCs. Receptors originate from a man younger than 45 in good health and CMV-seronegative.

This chain connects TRBV9 to TRBJ1-3; 8 positions match TRBD1. There are 15 residues in the CDR3. The germline CDR1 and CDR2 sequences are SGDLS and YYNGEE. The trim removed 3 bases at V and 9 bases at J, leaving 11 bases unmatched. Here the CDR3 DNA reads TGTGCCAGCAGCGCGTCACAGGGGGGGGGCATCACCATATATTTT. Translated: CASSASQGGGITIYF.

This clone was seen a few times. V usage is TRBV9 and J usage is TRBJ2-5, with TRBD1 matching 8 bases. The closer fit of TRBJ2-7 to the DNA end suggests the J call may be wrong. The germline gives CDR1 SGDLS, CDR2 YYNGEE. CDR3 length: 14 residues. The CDR3 DNA reads as TGTGCCAGCAGCGCGGGACAGGCCGCCTACGAGCAGTACTTC. It encodes CASSAGQAAYEQYF.

The chain links TRBV19 to TRBJ2-1; 11 positions match TRBD2. In germline, CDR1 is LNHDA, CDR2 SQIVND (reference sequence). The CDR3 covers 15 residues. J gave up 7 bases and V 2 bases, and 4 bases lay outside the gene matches. The DNA of the CDR3 is TGTGCCAGTAGTATACCGGGACTAGCGGCAAATGAGCAGTTCTTC. Its translation: CASSIPGLAANEQFF.

The chain has TRBV7-8 and TRBJ1-3, with a weak D call TRBD1 (5 bases). The CDR3 has 15 residues. Germline CDR1 reads SGHVS; CDR2 reads FQNEAQ. V lost 3 bases, J lost 0 bases, and 9 bases lay in between. The CDR3 protein is CASSFNRISGNTIYF. The CDR3 bases are TGTGCCAGCAGCTTCAACAGGATCTCTGGAAACACCATATATTTT.

This clone appeared a single time. The chain links TRBV2 to TRBJ2-7, with 12 bases matching TRBD2. V lost 5 bases to trimming and J lost 4 bases; unmatched junction nucleotides: 18. The CDR3 extends over 19 amino acids. CDR1 and CDR2 from the germline V gene are SNHLY and FYNNEI. The CDR3 bases are TGTGCCAGCAGTCTCGCTAGCGGGGGGGAACGAATAAACACTTACGAGCAGTACTTC. The encoded protein is CASSLASGGERINTYEQYF.

This clone was observed once. The rearrangement links TRBV15 to TRBJ2-7; TRBD1 might be the D (5 bases). CDR3 size: 16 residues. Trimming pared 0 bases from V and 5 bases from J, leaving 17 bases between. The V gene's germline CDR1 is LNHNV and CDR2 YYDKDF (reference sequence). Written as DNA, the CDR3 is TGTGCCACCAGCAGAGAACGGACACCTCCCAGCCACGAGCAGTACTTC. This encodes CATSRERTPPSHEQYF.

This clone was counted only a few times. The V call is TRBV14, the J call TRBJ2-7; 8 bases agree with TRBD2. The CDR3 consists of 13 residues. J lost 9 bases, V lost 4 bases, and 8 bases had no gene match. The germline V gene has CDR1 SGHDN and CDR2 FVKESK. The CDR3 sequence: CASSPGRGGRQYF. The DNA for the CDR3 is TGTGCCAGCAGCCCCGGGAGGGGGGGACGGCAGTACTTC.

The V and J genes are TRBV28 and TRBJ1-2; D not certain. Trimming shortened V by 1 base and J by 0 bases, and 6 bases separated the two germline ends. The CDR3 contains 14 residues. Germline CDR1 is MDHEN and CDR2 is SYDVKM. The CDR3 region is CASSLSVANYGYTF. The CDR3 DNA reads TGTGCCAGCAGTTTATCCGTTGCTAACTATGGCTACACCTTC.

This chain connects TRBV6-1 to TRBJ1-2, with a weak D call TRBD1 (6 bases). The germline V and J ends were trimmed by 6 bases and 3 bases, with 11 bases remaining between them. The CDR3 spans 13 residues. Germline CDR1 reads MNHNS; CDR2 reads SASEGT. In DNA form, the CDR3 reads TGTGCCAGCAGAGCGGACAGTGACTATGGCTACACCTTC. Amino acids: CASRADSDYGYTF.